This T cell receptor (beta chain) is from a study of T cell repertoires in cytomegalovirus infection. Overall study context: CMV infection and matching HLA type were both indicated by public TCR beta signatures. Study-wide results and limits: Identification of carriers of CMV plus the relevant HLA was performed using cumulative public TCR beta family frequency. Ex vivo, HLA-C-restricted CMV-specific TCR beta clonotypes prevailed over the rest of the response.

TCRdb independently ran MiXCR on the reads; one entry per CDR3 protein. This sample has 560,000 or so distinct CDR3 sequences, with 16% found just once. This CDR3 region has 15 residues. V dropped 3 bases and J dropped 2 bases, with 11 bases sitting between them. Looked up from germline, CDR1 is LNHDA and CDR2 is SQIVND (reference sequence). This clonotype was counted a few times. The target antigen is unknown. The rearrangement joins TRBV19 to TRBJ1-5; a possible D gene is TRBD1 (5 bases). The origin of this receptor is a human donor in good health (CMV status not recorded). Some clones in this sample may be carry-over from other donors' samples. The specimen sequenced was CD8+ T cells from PBMCs. CDR3 bases: TGTGCCAGTAGTATGGAAGGAGGGGGCAATCAGCCCCAGCATTTT. It yields the protein CASSMEGGGNQPQHF.